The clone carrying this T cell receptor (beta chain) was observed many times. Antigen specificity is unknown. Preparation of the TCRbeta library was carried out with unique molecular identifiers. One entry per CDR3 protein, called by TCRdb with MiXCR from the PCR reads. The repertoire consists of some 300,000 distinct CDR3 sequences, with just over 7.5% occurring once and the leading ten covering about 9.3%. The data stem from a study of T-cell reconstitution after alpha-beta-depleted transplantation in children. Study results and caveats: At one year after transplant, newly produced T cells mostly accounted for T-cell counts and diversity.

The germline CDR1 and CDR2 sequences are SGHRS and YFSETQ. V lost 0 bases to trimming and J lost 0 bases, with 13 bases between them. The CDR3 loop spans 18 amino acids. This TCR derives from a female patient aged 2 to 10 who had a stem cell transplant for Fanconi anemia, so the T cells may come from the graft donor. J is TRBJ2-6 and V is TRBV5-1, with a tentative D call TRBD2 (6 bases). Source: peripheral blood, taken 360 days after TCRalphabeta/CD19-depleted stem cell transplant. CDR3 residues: CASSLGGTDFSGANVLTF. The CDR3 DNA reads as TGCGCCAGCAGCTTGGGAGGGACTGACTTCTCTGGGGCCAACGTCCTGACTTTC.